These 18 T cell receptor beta chains originate from one sample sequenced in a study of control samples from healthy donors and cancer patients. TCRdb's copy holds only in-frame clones and misses some; the assay was immunoSEQ multiplex PCR. This table holds roughly 39,000 clones, 92% found once. Sequencing was done on a sample of blood. The receptor source for this set is a woman aged 45-65 years in good health.

The chain couples TRBV19 to TRBJ1-1; D might be TRBD1 (5 bases). The CDR3 has 10 residues. The germline V and J ends were trimmed by 8 bases and 5 bases, with 6 bases remaining between them. Germline CDR1 and CDR2: LNHDA and SQIVND (reference sequence). CDR3 in amino acids: CASEGTEAFF. CDR3 nucleotides: TGTGCCAGTGAGGGGACTGAAGCTTTCTTT. Supplemented by reference TRBV19 and TRBJ1-1, the full variable domain reads DGGITQSPKYLFRKEGQNVTLSCEQNLNHDAMYWYRQDPGQGLRLIYYSQIVNDFQKGDIAEGYSVSREKKESFPLTVTSAQKNPTAFYLCASEGTEAFFGQGTRLTVV.

V and J are TRBV5-4 and TRBJ2-5, with unresolved D. Germline CDR1 is SGHNT and CDR2 is YYREEE (reference sequence). With 4 bases removed from V and 2 bases from J, the gap between germline ends came to 9 bases. The CDR3 covers 13 residues. Here the CDR3 reads CASSLKGQETQYF. Written as DNA, the CDR3 is TGTGCCAGCAGCCTGAAGGGACAAGAGACCCAGTACTTC.

The V gene is TRBV27, the J gene TRBJ2-5; D call uncertain. Germline lookup yields CDR1 MNHEY and CDR2 SMNVEV (reference sequence). This CDR3 region has 16 residues. With 0 bases removed from V and 2 bases from J, the gap between germline ends came to 13 bases. CDR3 DNA: TGTGCCAGCAGTTTATCGTCGGCCCCCAGGCAAGAGACCCAGTACTTC. It translates to CASSLSSAPRQETQYF.

Written as DNA, the CDR3 is TGTGCCACCAGTGATCCAAAGGACAGGGAGGTGGCGAACACTGAAGCTTTCTTT. Amino acid sequence: CATSDPKDREVANTEAFF. The V and J genes are TRBV24-1 and TRBJ1-1; 8 bases are a match to TRBD1. Germline loops: CDR1 KGHDR, CDR2 SFDVKD. The CDR3 sequence is 18 residues long. Losses at the gene ends were 3 bases for V and 1 base for J; bases not matched to a gene: 12.

This chain uses TRBV6-5 with TRBJ1-4; 8 bases agree with TRBD1. The CDR3 totals 14 residues. V shed 5 bases, J shed 12 bases, and the junction held 11 bases outside the gene matches. Per germline, CDR1 MNHEY and CDR2 SVGAGI. CDR3 sequence (DNA): TGTGCCAGCAGTCGGACAGGGAGCCTCAGCGAACTGTTTTTT. It is translated as CASSRTGSLSELFF.

This clone occurred once. The V gene is TRBV5-4, the J gene TRBJ1-1; 7 nucleotides align to TRBD1. V was clipped by 10 bases and J by 1 base; unmatched bases: 13. The CDR3 spans 15 residues. Germline V gene sequence: CDR1 SGHNT, CDR2 YYREEE (reference sequence). The CDR3 DNA is TGTGCCTGCTTACACAGGGGTGGAGGGAACACTGAAGCTTTCTTT. Amino acids: CACLHRGGGNTEAFF.

This sequence joins TRBV19 and TRBJ1-5; D possibly corresponds to TRBD1 (6 bases). Germline V CDR1 and CDR2: LNHDA, SQIVND (reference sequence). There are 13 residues in the CDR3. V was cut by 1 base and J by 8 bases, with 9 bases left in between. CDR3 DNA sequence: TGTGCCAGTAGTATAGGGGGGCTGGAGCCCCAGCATTTT. It translates to CASSIGGLEPQHF.

J is TRBJ2-2 and V is TRBV6-6, with D uncertain. Per the germline V gene, CDR1 is MNHNY and CDR2 is SVGAGI (reference sequence). V lost 4 bases to trimming and J lost 5 bases, with 2 bases between them. The CDR3 is 11 amino acids. The CDR3, as DNA: TGTGCCAGCAGTTGGACCGGGGAGCTGTTTTTT. As protein: CASSWTGELFF.

This clone came up once. The chain is built from TRBV27 and TRBJ1-6; D not certain. CDR3 length equals 13 residues. Germline V CDR1 and CDR2: MNHEY, SMNVEV (reference sequence). Trimming cost V 2 bases and J 6 bases, with 5 bases left between them. The CDR3 reads CASSLTANSPLHF. DNA for the CDR3: TGTGCCAGCAGTTTAACTGCTAATTCACCCCTCCACTTT.

The genes are TRBV7-2 and TRBJ1-2; D is unclear. V lost 1 base and J lost 4, with 10 bases in between. The CDR3 runs to 14 residues. Germline CDR1 reads SGHTA; CDR2 reads FQGNSA. DNA for the CDR3: TGTGCCAGCAGCTTAGGTGCGGCCGCCTATGGCTACACCTTC. It is translated as CASSLGAAAYGYTF.

The V gene is TRBV4-2, the J gene TRBJ2-5; 8 nucleotides line up with TRBD2. V gave up 4 bases and J gave up 1 base; unmatched junction bases: 5. The CDR3 spans 15 residues. The germline gives CDR1 LGHNA, CDR2 YNFKEQ. The CDR3 protein is CASSPRGGTQETQYF. CDR3 coding DNA: TGTGCCAGCAGCCCCCGGGGGGGGACCCAAGAGACCCAGTACTTC.

The chain couples TRBV4-1 to TRBJ2-7; D not certain. Germline CDR1 reads MGHRA; CDR2 reads YSYEKL. V was clipped by 4 bases and J by 0 bases, with 7 bases between them. The CDR3 spans 13 residues. The DNA of the CDR3 is TGCGCCAGCAGCCCTGGACCCTCCTACGAGCAGTACTTC. This gives the protein CASSPGPSYEQYF.

The V gene is TRBV3-1 (or the pseudogene TRBV3-2), the J gene TRBJ2-7; D is unclear. Germline-derived CDR1 and CDR2 are LGHDT and YNNKEL (reference sequence). V lost 0 bases and J lost 2, with 8 bases in between. The CDR3 covers 14 residues. Written as DNA, the CDR3 is TGTGCCAGCAGCCAAGATAGAAGTACCTACGAGCAGTACTTC. It is translated as CASSQDRSTYEQYF.

The chain employs TRBV5-1 and TRBJ1-4; D gene ambiguous. V was shortened by 5 bases and J by 3 bases, with 14 bases between the two germline ends. The CDR3 covers 15 residues. Germline-derived CDR1 and CDR2 are SGHRS and YFSETQ. The CDR3: CASRKELEANEKLFF. As DNA, the CDR3 is TGCGCCAGCAGAAAGGAACTAGAAGCTAATGAAAAACTGTTTTTT.

The CDR3 DNA reads as TGTGCCAGCAGTTCCAGCCCCCAAGAGACCCAGTACTTC. Translated: CASSSSPQETQYF. The J gene is TRBJ2-5, the V gene TRBV12-3 or TRBV12-4; D is uncertain. The CDR3 length is 13 residues. Trimming pared 4 bases from V and 1 base from J, leaving 7 bases between.

The genes are TRBV7-3 and TRBJ1-5; maybe TRBD1 (6 bases). CDR1 is SGHTA, CDR2 FQGTGA, per germline. V lost 2 bases and J lost 0, with 20 bases in between. The CDR3 runs to 19 residues. The CDR3 is CASSLRTWGPGYSNQPQHF. CDR3 nucleotides: TGTGCCAGCAGCTTACGTACTTGGGGGCCGGGGTATAGCAATCAGCCCCAGCATTTT.

V is TRBV2 and J is TRBJ1-2, with 8 bases lining up with TRBD1. CDR1 and CDR2 (germline): SNHLY, FYNNEI. The V gene end was trimmed by 5 bases and the J gene end by 6 bases; junction bases not matched to a gene: 11. The CDR3 spans 15 residues. CDR3 in amino acids: CASSSPDRDLDGYTF. The CDR3 DNA follows: TGTGCCAGCAGTTCCCCGGACAGGGACTTAGATGGCTACACCTTC. The full variable domain, completed using reference TRBV2 and TRBJ1-2, is EPEVTQTPSHQVTQMGQEVILRCVPISNHLYFYWYRQILGQKVEFLVSFYNNEISEKSEIFDDQFSVERPDGSNFTLKIRSTKLEDSAMYFCASSSPDRDLDGYTFGSGTRLTVV.

This sequence joins TRBV28 and TRBJ1-2, with a tentative D call TRBD1 (5 bases). Germline CDR1 MDHEN, CDR2 SYDVKM. V gave up 3 bases and J gave up 8 bases, with 16 bases separating them. The CDR3 runs to 14 residues. The CDR3 DNA is TGTGCCAGCAGTTTCGGGGCGGGGTTCGGCGGCTACACCTTC. It specifies CASSFGAGFGGYTF.